The clone carrying this T cell receptor (beta chain) came up many times. The antigen is not known. These data are taken from a study of regulatory T cells in long-lasting Graves disease. The overall study: Patients met the persistent Graves' disease definition after over 5 years of antithyroid drugs with positive TSH receptor antibodies. Regarding the study as a whole: TRBV28, TRBJ1-2 and TRBJ2-5 emerged as the favored segments in persistent disease. The work looked only at peripheral blood and did not look at thyroid tissue. Public clonotype sharing was higher in persistent than newly diagnosed patients.

For TCR beta, libraries came from iRepertoire HTBI primers and Arm-PCR of CDR3 regions. TCRdb re-called the multiplex PCR reads with MiXCR, one entry per CDR3 protein. The data contain roughly 470,000 distinct CDR3 sequences, around 20% of them singletons. The CDR3 has 13 residues. CDR1 and CDR2 from the germline V gene are SGHTA and FQGNSA. The germline V and J ends were trimmed by 1 base and 8 bases, with 11 bases remaining between them. Time point indicated: persistent/refractory GD, antithyroid drugs over 5 years with positive TRAb. RNA from PBMCs was the source of the TCR library. The chain combines TRBV7-2 with TRBJ1-2; D perhaps matches TRBD1 (6 bases). This TCR was sampled from a female donor with Graves disease. The sample consisted of peripheral blood mononuclear cells (PBMCs), taken when the disease was refractory, from a patient treated with antithyroid drugs. The CDR3 loop reads CASSLGTGRGYTF. Here the CDR3 DNA reads TGTGCCAGCAGCTTAGGAACAGGGCGCGGCTACACCTTC.